Described below is a single TCR beta chain sequence and its context. This specimen comes from a study of CD8+ T cells in alopecia areata. CDR1 is SNHLY, CDR2 FYNNEI, per germline. This CDR3 spans 14 amino acids. Trimming took off 7 bases at V and 4 bases at J, with 16 bases between the two ends. Extraction of RNA preceded its reverse transcription into cDNA, which served as the sequencing template. Produced via immunoSEQ multiplex PCR; TCRdb's table is partial and in-frame only. The repertoire has about 97,000 clones, less than 50% of them found once; the top ten carry 1% to 1.5%. What was sequenced was CD4+ T cells sorted from blood. The clonotype comes from a human donor with alopecia areata. V and J are TRBV2 and TRBJ2-5, with a possible D match to TRBD2 (5 bases). This CDR3 is CASMGSVAGETQYF. The CDR3 DNA is TGTGCCAGCATGGGGTCTGTGGCGGGAGAGACCCAGTACTTC.